This TCR beta chain was retrieved from a study of T cells in Graves' hyperthyroidism and ophthalmopathy. This clonotype appeared a few times. Germline V lookup: CDR1 ENHRY, CDR2 SYGVKD. The length of the CDR3 is 16 residues. V was pared by 0 bases and J by 3 bases, with 7 bases of the junction left unmatched. The TCR beta CDR3 regions underwent amplification using RNA transcripts as the source. RT-PCR in the first round (using the HTBI primer set) targeted the TCR CDR3. TCRdb independently ran MiXCR on the multiplex PCR reads; one entry per CDR3 protein. The table shows roughly 380,000 distinct CDR3 sequences, with 15% to 20% occurring only once.

The sample taken for sequencing was blood. The chain uses TRBV10-3 and TRBJ2-7; TRBD2 agrees at 8 bases. The source is a woman aged 40 to 50 with Graves' ophthalmopathy. The CDR3 region is CAISESVSGIIYEQYF. In nucleotides, the CDR3 is TGTGCCATCAGTGAGTCCGTTAGCGGGATAATCTACGAGCAGTACTTC.